Below, 10 T cell receptor beta chains from the same sample are listed, as sequenced in a study of identical twins. From the 5' RACE reads, TCRdb called clonotypes with MiXCR, one entry per CDR3 protein. The sample contains roughly 1,500,000 distinct CDR3 sequences, about 32% of which appear only once. The specimen sequenced was cord blood. Receptor source: a newborn girl in good health.

The chain uses TRBV20-1 and TRBJ2-3, with TRBD2 matching 13 bases. CDR3 length equals 16 residues. The germline V gene has CDR1 DFQATT and CDR2 SNEGSKA (reference sequence). V lost 1 base and J lost 8; bases outside the gene matches: 9. Here the CDR3 DNA reads TGCAGTGCTAGAGTGCGCCGGACTAGCGGGAGTACTACGCAGTATTTT. This translates into CSARVRRTSGSTTQYF.

About this clonotype: A much larger clone sits a single nucleotide away, making a read error possible. The gene calls are TRBV6-1 and TRBJ1-5; no clear D gene. Per the germline V gene, CDR1 is MNHNS and CDR2 is SASEGT. Trimming shortened V by 3 bases and J by 6 bases, and 3 bases separated the two germline ends. CDR3 length equals 11 residues. The CDR3 nucleotides read TGTGCCAGCAGTGAGCTTCAGCCCCAGCATTTT. This translates into CASSELQPQHF.

This clonotype occurred many times. The rearrangement joins TRBV7-9 to TRBJ1-2, with D possibly matching TRBD1 (5 bases). The V end was cut by 2 bases, the J end by 1 base, with 11 bases between. The germline V gene encodes CDR1 SEHNR and CDR2 FQNEAQ (reference sequence). The CDR3 runs 15 residues. CDR3 region: CASSLYTGHNYGYTF. DNA of the CDR3: TGTGCCAGCAGCTTATATACAGGACATAACTATGGCTACACCTTC.

A few counts support this clonotype. V gene TRBV10-3 combines with J gene TRBJ2-7; 10 bases map to TRBD2. Per the germline V gene, CDR1 is ENHRY and CDR2 is SYGVKD. V was pared by 6 bases and J by 2 bases, with 4 bases of the junction left unmatched. The CDR3 length is 14 residues. Here the CDR3 DNA reads TGTGCCATCAGCAGGACTAGCGGACCCTACGAGCAGTACTTC. This sequence encodes CAISRTSGPYEQYF.

This clonotype has more than one count but fewer than ten. This chain connects TRBV9 to TRBJ1-1; 9 nucleotides match TRBD1. The CDR3 has 15 residues. Germline trimming cut 4 bases from V and 6 bases from J; bases unmatched to any gene: 10. CDR1 is SGDLS and CDR2 is YYNGEE in the germline V gene. CDR3 coding DNA: TGTGCCAGCAGCACCACCGGGACAGGGTCTCCTGAAGCTTTCTTT. It codes for CASSTTGTGSPEAFF.

The rearrangement joins TRBV19 to TRBJ1-1, with D possibly matching TRBD1 (5 bases). The V end was cut by 1 base, the J end by 4 bases, with 10 bases between. This CDR3 spans 14 amino acids. Looked up from germline, CDR1 is LNHDA and CDR2 is SQIVND (reference sequence). CDR3 amino acids: CASSIVPGVTEAFF. For the CDR3, the DNA is TGTGCCAGTAGTATAGTGCCGGGGGTCACTGAAGCTTTCTTT.

The V and J genes are TRBV28 and TRBJ1-2; D may be TRBD1 (6 bases). The CDR3 contains 16 residues. Looked up from germline, CDR1 is MDHEN and CDR2 is SYDVKM. The V end was cut by 8 bases, the J end by 2 bases, with 21 bases between. For the CDR3, the DNA is TGTGCCAGCGGTCCCCCCCCCGGGGGCGCAAACTATGGCTACACCTTC. Translation: CASGPPPGGANYGYTF.

This clonotype was counted at least ten times. The junction differs from germline at one of its ends, possibly a read error. The J gene is TRBJ2-7, the V gene TRBV5-1; tentative D call: TRBD1 (8 bases). Germline assignment: CDR1 SGHRS and CDR2 YFSETQ. The CDR3 has 14 amino acids. The CDR3 DNA reads TGTGCCAGCTCACCCACAGGGGGGGCCTACGAGCAGTACTTC. This encodes CASSPTGGAYEQYF.

The J gene is TRBJ2-1, the V gene TRBV28; D unresolved. The CDR3 loop spans 17 amino acids. With 4 bases removed from V and 0 bases from J, the gap between germline ends came to 16 bases. Germline-derived CDR1 and CDR2 are MDHEN and SYDVKM. In nucleotides, the CDR3 is TGTGCCAGCAGTTATCCTTTATACCGCAGCTCCTACAATGAGCAGTTCTTC. This translates into CASSYPLYRSSYNEQFF.

This clonotype was found a few times. The CDR3 loop is CASSQTSGKVDTQYF. In DNA form, the CDR3 reads TGTGCCAGCAGCCAGACTAGCGGGAAGGTCGATACGCAGTATTTT. J is TRBJ2-3 and V is TRBV2, with TRBD2 matching 11 bases. CDR3 length: 15 residues. V lost 6 bases, J lost 6 bases, and 8 bases stayed unmatched. CDR1 and CDR2 from the germline V gene are SNHLY and FYNNEI.